This entry is about one T cell receptor beta chain. The data are from a study of T-cell memory formation after mild COVID-19. The V end lost 2 bases, the J end lost 0 bases, and 11 bases lay between the germline ends. CDR3 length: 16 residues. CDR1 SGHTA and CDR2 FQGNSA come from the germline V gene. TCR alpha and TCR beta cDNA libraries carrying sample barcodes and UMIs came from 5'RACE with constant-segment primers. TCRdb reprocessed the 5' RACE reads via MiXCR and lists one record per CDR3 protein. The sample has 400,000 to 550,000 distinct CDR3 sequences, approximately 25% seen once. The specimen sequenced was PBMCs or a T cell subset sorted from them (not recorded which). The rearrangement joins TRBV7-2 to TRBJ2-4, with D perhaps being TRBD1 or TRBD2 (6 bases each). The TCR originated in an adult woman who had mild COVID-19 (a few samples of this study predate the infection). Cell type and time point are not known. CDR3 coding DNA: TGTGCCAGCAGCTTAACGAGGGGGGTAGCCAAAAACATTCAGTACTTC. It codes for CASSLTRGVAKNIQYF.